This entry features one TCR beta chain sequence. The antigen is not known. The ViraFEST assay expanded antigen-specific CD4+ T cells with viral peptide pools before sequencing. When around 9 days of culture had elapsed, CD4+ T cells were isolated. Two-dose vaccination with either BNT162b2 or mRNA-1273 was given to the participants. In the vaccine recipients, nucleocapsid antibodies were negative and there was no prior SARS-CoV-2 infection. Every well got around 2 million PBMC, which were grown with about 10 IU/ml IL-2 and around 10 ug/ml peptides. IL-2 medium supplanted half the medium on days 3 and 7. This sample was taken from a study of vaccination effects on CD4 cells after COVID-19. Study background: Samples were taken post-vaccine, and their median timing was 72 days after the second dose.

Using immunoSEQ multiplex PCR, the repertoire was profiled, and TCRdb retains in-frame clones only, with some absent. In the table there are some 11,000 clones, over 60% of which are singletons. Germline values: CDR1 MNHNS, CDR2 SASEGT. The CDR3 sequence is 17 residues long. V lost 2 bases and J 5 bases, leaving 18 bases between the germline ends. This sequence joins TRBV6-1 and TRBJ1-4, with D possibly TRBD1 on 6 matching bases. The sequencing here drew on CD4+ T cells from PBMCs cultured with SARS-CoV-2 spike peptides, taken after COVID-19 vaccination. The clonotype was recovered from a human donor who received a COVID-19 vaccine. The CDR3 protein is CASSEFPTTGDNEKLFF. The DNA for the CDR3 is TGTGCCAGCAGTGAATTCCCGACGACAGGTGACAATGAAAAACTGTTTTTT.